One and the same sample provided the 15 T cell receptor beta chains below, sequenced in a study of blood T cell repertoires in COVID-19. Some clones are missing from TCRdb's copy, which holds only in-frame ones; the method was immunoSEQ multiplex PCR. The sample consists of around 100,000 clones, about 84% of them appearing once. The source material was peripheral blood. The receptors derive from a human donor in a cohort sampled during active COVID-19.

The chain carries TRBV7-3 and TRBJ2-1, with 11 bases lining up with TRBD2. The V and J ends lost 4 bases and 7 bases, in that order; junction bases with no gene match: 6. This CDR3 contains 15 residues. Germline CDR1 and CDR2: SGHTA and FQGTGA. The CDR3 reads CASSSDRLAGNEQFF. The CDR3 bases are TGTGCCAGCAGCTCCGACCGACTAGCGGGGAATGAGCAGTTCTTC.

The chain carries TRBV11-1 and TRBJ2-1, with a possible D match to TRBD2 (6 bases). In germline, CDR1 is SGHAT, CDR2 FQDESV (reference sequence). Trimming took 0 bases from V and 6 from J, leaving 12 bases between them. This CDR3 has 15 residues. CDR3: CASSLAGLPFNEQFF. The CDR3 nucleotides read TGTGCCAGCAGCTTAGCTGGACTACCATTCAATGAGCAGTTCTTC.

The V gene is TRBV2, the J gene TRBJ2-7, with TRBD1 as a possible D gene (5 bases). The CDR3 extends over 13 amino acids. Germline values: CDR1 SNHLY, CDR2 FYNNEI. V was pared by 8 bases and J by 4 bases, with 15 bases between. The CDR3 sequence: CASGARREYEQYF. In DNA form, the CDR3 reads TGTGCCAGCGGGGCCCGGAGAGAATACGAGCAGTACTTC.

The V call is TRBV9, the J call TRBJ2-2; a weak D match, TRBD2 (6 bases). V was cut by 10 bases and J by 1 base, with 11 bases left in between. CDR3 length equals 13 residues. CDR1 and CDR2 (germline): SGDLS, YYNGEE. As DNA, the CDR3 is TGTGCCGGTGGAGCGGGGAACACCGGGGAGCTGTTTTTT. Residues: CAGGAGNTGELFF.

The chain carries TRBV18 and TRBJ1-1; D not certain. The CDR3 extends over 13 amino acids. Germline-derived CDR1 and CDR2 are KGHSH and LQKENI. V shed 3 bases and J shed 1 base, with 6 bases lying between them. The chain's CDR3 is CASSPRENTEAFF. In DNA form, the CDR3 reads TGTGCCAGCTCACCGCGCGAGAACACTGAAGCTTTCTTT.

The chain links TRBV10-3 to TRBJ2-7, with D tentatively TRBD2 (6 bases). The CDR3 consists of 15 residues. Germline CDR1 ENHRY, CDR2 SYGVKD. The ends were cut back, 3 bases at V and 2 bases at J, with 14 bases in the middle. This chain's CDR3 is CAISDSKSGAYEQYF. In nucleotides, the CDR3 is TGTGCCATCAGTGATTCGAAATCGGGGGCCTACGAGCAGTACTTC.

The V and J genes are TRBV13 and TRBJ2-3, with no clear D. Trimming removed 5 bases at V and 1 base at J, with 7 bases between. In germline, CDR1 is PRHDT, CDR2 FYEKMQ (reference sequence). The CDR3 extends over 13 amino acids. CDR3 DNA sequence: TGTGCCAGCAGCCCAGCGCGCACAGATACGCAGTATTTT. Translated, it gives CASSPARTDTQYF.

The chain has TRBV4-1 and TRBJ1-2, with D perhaps matching TRBD1 (6 bases). Germline V gene sequence: CDR1 MGHRA, CDR2 YSYEKL. The CDR3 has 19 residues. V lost 1 base and J lost 5, with 26 bases in between. CDR3 DNA sequence: TGCGCCAGCAGCCAAGCAGGACAGACGAAAATGGGTCCCACGTATGGCTACACCTTC. Translated, it gives CASSQAGQTKMGPTYGYTF.

The J gene is TRBJ1-1, the V gene TRBV5-1, with 10 positions matching TRBD1. With 4 bases clipped from V and 3 bases from J, the junction kept 3 bases outside the gene matches. CDR3 length: 14 amino acids. In germline, CDR1 is SGHRS, CDR2 YFSETQ. CDR3 residues: CASSGTGAYTEAFF. CDR3 coding DNA: TGCGCCAGCAGCGGGACAGGGGCCTACACTGAAGCTTTCTTT.

V and J are TRBV4-2 and TRBJ2-7; 10 bases agree with TRBD1. Germline assignment: CDR1 LGHNA and CDR2 YNFKEQ. Trimming cost V 0 bases and J 10 bases; bases outside gene matches: 18. The CDR3 is 18 amino acids. In DNA form, the CDR3 reads TGTGCCAGCAGCCAAGATCTAGGGACCGGGACAGGGGACCCTCGACAGTACTTC. It is translated as CASSQDLGTGTGDPRQYF.

V is TRBV28 and J is TRBJ1-3, with D possibly matching TRBD1 (6 bases). The length of the CDR3 is 16 residues. Trimming removed 2 bases from V and 0 bases from J, with 11 bases in between. Germline lookup yields CDR1 MDHEN and CDR2 SYDVKM. The CDR3 bases are TGTGCCAGCAGTTTAGGCGCAGGGGCCTCTGGAAACACCATATATTTT. Translation gives CASSLGAGASGNTIYF.

The chain is built from TRBV18 and TRBJ2-1; a possible D gene is TRBD2 (7 bases). Per the germline V gene, CDR1 is KGHSH and CDR2 is LQKENI. The germline V and J ends were trimmed by 0 bases and 5 bases, with 11 bases remaining between them. There are 15 residues in the CDR3. The CDR3: CASSPPGGPNNEQFF. The CDR3, as DNA: TGTGCCAGCTCACCACCGGGGGGGCCGAACAATGAGCAGTTCTTC.

The rearrangement uses TRBV10-3 and TRBJ1-2; 7 bases align to TRBD1. CDR1 is ENHRY and CDR2 is SYGVKD in the germline V gene. V lost 3 bases to trimming and J lost 5 bases; unmatched junction nucleotides: 6. The CDR3 spans 14 residues. CDR3 DNA: TGTGCCATCAGTGATGGGACAGAGCCTTATGGCTACACCTTC. It codes for CAISDGTEPYGYTF.

CDR3 in amino acids: CSASPSASRGDTQYF. In DNA form, the CDR3 reads TGCAGTGCTAGTCCATCGGCTTCCCGGGGGGATACGCAGTATTTT. The chain joins TRBV20-1 to TRBJ2-3; a weak D match, TRBD2 (6 bases). V was clipped by 3 bases and J by 6 bases, with 19 bases between them. This CDR3 comprises 15 residues. Per the germline V gene, CDR1 is DFQATT and CDR2 is SNEGSKA (reference sequence).

The V and J genes are TRBV5-1 and TRBJ2-7; the match to TRBD2 covers 11 bases. V dropped 0 bases and J dropped 2; count of bases not matched to a gene: 1. CDR1 and CDR2 from the germline V gene are SGHRS and YFSETQ. This CDR3 is 15 amino acids long. CDR3 sequence: CASSLGLAGTYEQYF. CDR3 nucleotide sequence: TGCGCCAGCAGCTTGGGACTAGCGGGAACCTACGAGCAGTACTTC.